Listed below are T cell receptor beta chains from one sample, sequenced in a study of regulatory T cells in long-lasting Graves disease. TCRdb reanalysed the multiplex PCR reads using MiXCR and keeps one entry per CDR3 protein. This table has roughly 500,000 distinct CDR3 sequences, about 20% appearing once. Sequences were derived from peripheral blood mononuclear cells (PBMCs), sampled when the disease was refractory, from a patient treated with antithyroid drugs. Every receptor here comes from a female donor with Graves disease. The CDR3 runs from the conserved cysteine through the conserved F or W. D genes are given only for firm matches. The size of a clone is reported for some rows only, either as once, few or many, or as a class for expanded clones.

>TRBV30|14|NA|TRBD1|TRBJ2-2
CAWTGQGPQRELFF
TGTGCCTGGACCGGACAGGGGCCCCAAAGGGAGCTGTTTTTT
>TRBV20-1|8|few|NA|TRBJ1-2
CNPHGYTF
TGCAACCCCCATGGCTACACCTTC
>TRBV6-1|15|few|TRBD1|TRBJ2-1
CASRGRTGGVNEQFF
TGTGCCAGCAGGGGTAGGACAGGGGGCGTAAATGAGCAGTTCTTC
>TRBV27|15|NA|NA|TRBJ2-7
CASSVRVGRSYEQYF
TGTGCCAGCAGTGTCAGGGTCGGGCGTTCCTACGAGCAGTACTTC
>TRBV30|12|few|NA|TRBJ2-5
CAWNQYQETQYF
TGTGCCTGGAACCAGTACCAAGAGACCCAGTACTTC
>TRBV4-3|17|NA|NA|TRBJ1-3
CASSQEMRQNSGNTIYF
TGCGCCAGCAGCCAAGAAATGAGACAGAACTCTGGAAACACCATATATTTT
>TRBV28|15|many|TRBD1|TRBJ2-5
CASSAPGTEQETQYF
TGTGCCAGCAGTGCTCCTGGGACAGAACAAGAGACCCAGTACTTC
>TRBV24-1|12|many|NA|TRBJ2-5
CATSDLLDNSYF
TGTGCCACCAGTGATTTGTTAGACAATTCTTACTTC
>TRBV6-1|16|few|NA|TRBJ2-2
CASSHLLGAGTGELFF
TGTGCCAGCAGTCACCTGCTTGGGGCGGGCACCGGGGAGCTGTTTTTT
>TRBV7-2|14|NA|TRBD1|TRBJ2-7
CASSRDRSSYEQYF
TGTGCCAGCAGCCGGGACAGGAGCTCCTACGAGCAGTACTTC
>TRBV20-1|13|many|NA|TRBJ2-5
CSAKEAQPETQYF
TGCAGTGCCAAAGAGGCCCAGCCGGAGACCCAGTACTTC
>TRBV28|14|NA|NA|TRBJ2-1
CASINLGSYNEQFF
TGTGCCAGCATTAATTTAGGGTCCTACAATGAGCAGTTCTTC
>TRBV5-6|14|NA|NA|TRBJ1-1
CASTFRAVNTEAFF
TGTGCCAGCACCTTCCGGGCAGTGAACACTGAAGCTTTCTTT
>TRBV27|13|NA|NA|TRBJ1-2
CASSFRQGHGYTF
TGTGCCAGCAGTTTTCGTCAGGGGCACGGCTACACCTTC
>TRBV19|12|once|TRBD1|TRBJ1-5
CATGTGVWPQHF
TGTGCCACTGGGACAGGGGTTTGGCCCCAGCATTTT
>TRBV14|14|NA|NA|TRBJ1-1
CASSQRARGTEAFF
TGTGCCAGCAGCCAGAGGGCCAGGGGCACTGAAGCTTTCTTT
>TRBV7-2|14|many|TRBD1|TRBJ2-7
CASSSGQGASEQYF
TGTGCCAGCAGCTCCGGACAGGGGGCCTCCGAGCAGTACTTC
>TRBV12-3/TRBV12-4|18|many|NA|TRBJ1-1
CASSFRSGADRGDTEAFF
TGTGCCAGCAGTTTTCGCTCAGGGGCGGATCGAGGGGACACTGAAGCTTTCTTT
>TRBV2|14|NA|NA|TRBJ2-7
CASRLGVAAYEQYF
TGTGCCAGCCGCTTAGGGGTAGCAGCCTACGAGCAGTACTTC
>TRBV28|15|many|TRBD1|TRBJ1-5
CASSPHRGLGQPQHF
TGTGCCAGCAGTCCCCACAGGGGTTTGGGTCAGCCCCAGCATTTT
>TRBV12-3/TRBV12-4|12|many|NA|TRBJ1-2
CASSGFSAGYTF
TGTGCCAGCAGCGGGTTTTCGGCTGGCTACACCTTC
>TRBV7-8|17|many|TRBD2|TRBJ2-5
CASSLVSASGTGETQYF
TGTGCCAGCAGCTTAGTTTCGGCTAGCGGGACCGGGGAGACCCAGTACTTC
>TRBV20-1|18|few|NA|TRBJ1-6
CSARTRDTLSSYNSPLHF
TGCAGTGCAAGAACCCGGGACACCCTTAGCTCCTATAATTCACCCCTCCACTTT
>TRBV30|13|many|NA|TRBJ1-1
CAWSTLRNTEAFF
TGTGCCTGGAGTACACTGCGGAACACTGAAGCTTTCTTT
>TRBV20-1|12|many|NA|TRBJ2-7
CSASGRLYEQYF
TGCAGTGCTAGTGGGCGTCTCTACGAGCAGTACTTC
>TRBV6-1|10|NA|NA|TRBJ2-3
CASIPDTQYF
TGTGCCAGTATCCCAGATACGCAGTATTTT
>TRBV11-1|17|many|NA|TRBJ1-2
CASGKRSGSTANYGYTF
TGTGCCAGCGGGAAACGATCAGGGTCCACCGCTAACTATGGCTACACCTTC